These T cell receptor beta chains were read from a single sample in a study of cytomegalovirus exposure and HLA in healthy donors. Repertoires were generated with immunoSEQ multiplex PCR, while TCRdb's copy carries only in-frame clones and drops some. Found here are 170,000 or so clones, less than 85% of them singletons; the top ten hold 5.7%. Sequencing used PBMCs. The receptors stem from a man in his forties or fifties in good health and CMV-seronegative. The CDR3 runs from the conserved cysteine through the conserved F or W. The order of the fields is clone size, V gene, J gene, D gene, CDR3 DNA, CDR3 protein. D genes are given only for firm matches. Only part of the rows carry a size: once, few, many, or a class if the clone is expanded.

size: -
V: TRBV2
J: TRBJ2-3
D: -
DNA: TGTGCCAGCAGCTCCAGGGTGGTCCCAGATACGCAGTATTTT
CDR3: CASSSRVVPDTQYF

size: once
V: TRBV27
J: TRBJ2-7
D: -
DNA: TGTGCCAGCAGCGAAGCTCAGGGTTGGGACGAGCAGTACTTC
CDR3: CASSEAQGWDEQYF

size: -
V: TRBV9
J: TRBJ1-5
D: TRBD1
DNA: TGTGCCAGCAGCGTAGGGACAGGGAATCAGCCCCAGCATTTT
CDR3: CASSVGTGNQPQHF

size: -
V: TRBV7-2
J: TRBJ1-3
D: TRBD1
DNA: TGTGCCAGCAGCGGGGACAGCCGAAACACCATATATTTT
CDR3: CASSGDSRNTIYF

size: -
V: TRBV2
J: TRBJ2-7
D: -
DNA: TGTGCCAGCAGTGAAAACAGGGACGAGCAGTACTTC
CDR3: CASSENRDEQYF

size: -
V: TRBV2
J: TRBJ2-1
D: -
DNA: TGTGCCAGCAACGGACTGGCCTCCTACAATGAGCAGTTCTTC
CDR3: CASNGLASYNEQFF

size: once
V: TRBV12-5
J: TRBJ1-5
D: TRBD1
DNA: TGTGCTAGTGGCCGCTGGACAGGGGTTTATCGCAATCAGCCCCAGCATTTT
CDR3: CASGRWTGVYRNQPQHF

size: -
V: TRBV20-1
J: TRBJ2-7
D: -
DNA: TGCAGTGCGGGTGCGGGGTTCGAGCAGTACTTC
CDR3: CSAGAGFEQYF

size: -
V: TRBV7-6
J: TRBJ1-1
D: -
DNA: TGTGCCAGCAGCTTAGAGCCAGACATGAACACTGAAGCTTTCTTT
CDR3: CASSLEPDMNTEAFF

size: -
V: TRBV9
J: TRBJ2-5
D: TRBD1
DNA: TGTGCCAGCAGCGTAGGGACAGGGCAAGAGACCCAGTACTTC
CDR3: CASSVGTGQETQYF

size: once
V: TRBV7-2
J: TRBJ2-3
D: TRBD2
DNA: TGTGCCAGCAGCTACACTAGCGGGATTGTCACAGATACGCAGTATTTT
CDR3: CASSYTSGIVTDTQYF

size: -
V: TRBV2
J: TRBJ2-2
D: TRBD1
DNA: TGTGCCAGCAGTGTGGACAGGGGGCACACCGGGGAGCTGTTTTTT
CDR3: CASSVDRGHTGELFF

size: -
V: TRBV15
J: TRBJ2-3
D: TRBD2
DNA: TGTGCCACCAGCAGAAGACTAGCGGGTTTGGCGATAGATACGCAGTATTTT
CDR3: CATSRRLAGLAIDTQYF

size: -
V: TRBV7-2
J: TRBJ2-1
D: TRBD2
DNA: TGTGCCAGCACCGGGGGGGTAAAGGATGAGCAGTTCTTC
CDR3: CASTGGVKDEQFF

size: -
V: TRBV6-5
J: TRBJ2-7
D: TRBD1
DNA: TGTGCCAGCAGCTCCGGGACAGTAGGATCCTACGAGCAGTACTTC
CDR3: CASSSGTVGSYEQYF

size: -
V: TRBV7-9
J: TRBJ1-4
D: TRBD1
DNA: TGTGCCACCACTCGGGACAGCTCGACGAAGTTTGAAAAACTGTTTTTT
CDR3: CATTRDSSTKFEKLFF

size: -
V: TRBV10-1
J: TRBJ1-5
D: -
DNA: TGCGCCAGCAGTGAGTCGAATGGCGGGCCCCAGCATTTT
CDR3: CASSESNGGPQHF

size: -
V: TRBV4-1
J: TRBJ1-3
D: TRBD1
DNA: TGCGCCAGCAGCCGGACAGGGGATATATCCTCTGGAAACACCATATATTTT
CDR3: CASSRTGDISSGNTIYF

size: few
V: TRBV29-1
J: TRBJ2-3
D: -
DNA: TGCAGCGTTGTACAGGGTATGACAGATACGCAGTATTTT
CDR3: CSVVQGMTDTQYF

size: -
V: TRBV27
J: TRBJ2-1
D: -
DNA: TGTGCCAGCAGTCGGTCCCTAGCAAGGTATGAGCAGTTCTTC
CDR3: CASSRSLARYEQFF

size: -
V: TRBV7-9
J: TRBJ2-1
D: TRBD1
DNA: TGTGCCAGCAACTACGACGTGGGACAGGGGAAGGATGAGCAGTTCTTC
CDR3: CASNYDVGQGKDEQFF

size: -
V: TRBV25-1
J: TRBJ2-2
D: TRBD2
DNA: TGTGCCAGCCGGGGAGGGTATAGGGCCGGGGAGCTGTTTTTT
CDR3: CASRGGYRAGELFF

size: -
V: TRBV5-4
J: TRBJ2-4
D: TRBD1
DNA: TGTGCCAGCAGCCCCGGACAGGGGGCGCGTGAAAACATTCAGTACTTC
CDR3: CASSPGQGARENIQYF

size: -
V: TRBV4-1
J: TRBJ1-4
D: -
DNA: TGCGCCAGCAGCCAAGAGGGCCGGGATAATGAAAAACTGTTTTTT
CDR3: CASSQEGRDNEKLFF

size: -
V: TRBV5-1
J: TRBJ1-6
D: TRBD1
DNA: TGCGCCAGCAGCTTAACCGGGACAGGGGGCCATAATTCACCCCTCCACTTT
CDR3: CASSLTGTGGHNSPLHF

size: once
V: TRBV7-9
J: TRBJ1-1
D: -
DNA: TGTGCCAGCAGCTTATTTGGGGAGACTGAAGCTTTCTTT
CDR3: CASSLFGETEAFF

size: -
V: TRBV5-5
J: TRBJ2-5
D: -
DNA: TGTGCCAGCAGTCGGGCAGGGCAAGAGACCCAGTACTTC
CDR3: CASSRAGQETQYF

size: -
V: TRBV7-2
J: TRBJ2-7
D: TRBD2
DNA: TGTGCCAGCAGGATGGAGAGCGGGACCTACGAGCAGTACTTC
CDR3: CASRMESGTYEQYF

size: -
V: TRBV19
J: TRBJ1-1
D: TRBD1
DNA: TGTGCCAGTAGTGCGACGGGACAGCGCACTGAAGCTTTCTTT
CDR3: CASSATGQRTEAFF

size: -
V: TRBV4-2
J: TRBJ1-1
D: -
DNA: TGTGCCAGCAGCCAAGATCGGGGAGGAGACACTGAAGCTTTCTTT
CDR3: CASSQDRGGDTEAFF

size: -
V: TRBV11-2
J: TRBJ2-2
D: TRBD1
DNA: TGTGCCAGCAGCCTGGGACAGGCGAACACCGGGGAGCTGTTTTTT
CDR3: CASSLGQANTGELFF

size: once
V: TRBV11-2
J: TRBJ2-2
D: -
DNA: TGTGCCAGCAGCCGCAGGGGTAACACCGGGGAGCTGTTTTTT
CDR3: CASSRRGNTGELFF

size: -
V: TRBV5-5
J: TRBJ2-7
D: -
DNA: TGTGCCAGCAGCTTGAGCCACGAGCAGTACTTC
CDR3: CASSLSHEQYF

size: -
V: TRBV18
J: TRBJ2-5
D: -
DNA: TGTGCCAGCTCACCAACGGAGCGACAAGAGACCCAGTACTTC
CDR3: CASSPTERQETQYF

size: -
V: TRBV5-4
J: TRBJ1-1
D: TRBD1
DNA: TGTGCCAGCAGCTTGAAGGTCGGGACAGGGGCCCTGAACACTGAAGCTTTCTTT
CDR3: CASSLKVGTGALNTEAFF

size: once
V: TRBV9
J: TRBJ1-1
D: -
DNA: TGTGCCAGCAGCGTACAGGGGATCACTGAAGCTTTCTTT
CDR3: CASSVQGITEAFF

size: -
V: TRBV2
J: TRBJ2-1
D: TRBD2
DNA: TGTGCCAGCGTTAGGCGGGGGGGTTCCGGGGGAGTCAATGAGCAGTTCTTC
CDR3: CASVRRGGSGGVNEQFF

size: -
V: TRBV19
J: TRBJ1-1
D: -
DNA: TGTGCCAGTAGTATGCAGATGAACACTGAAGCTTTCTTT
CDR3: CASSMQMNTEAFF

size: -
V: TRBV30
J: TRBJ1-5
D: TRBD1
DNA: TGTGCCTCGGGACAGGGGGGTTGGCCCCAGCATTTT
CDR3: CASGQGGWPQHF

size: -
V: TRBV7-2
J: TRBJ1-2
D: -
DNA: TGTGCCAGCAGCTTCTCGCAGGGTGACTATGGCTACACCTTC
CDR3: CASSFSQGDYGYTF

size: -
V: TRBV14
J: TRBJ1-3
D: -
DNA: TGTGCCAGCAGCCAATCACAGTGGTCTGGAAACACCATATATTTT
CDR3: CASSQSQWSGNTIYF

size: -
V: TRBV5-6
J: TRBJ1-2
D: -
DNA: TGTGCCAGCAGCTTGGGGGGCAGCTATGGCTACACCTTC
CDR3: CASSLGGSYGYTF

size: -
V: TRBV18
J: TRBJ2-7
D: -
DNA: TGTGCCAGCTCACCCACAGATGATCCATCCTACGAGCAGTACTTC
CDR3: CASSPTDDPSYEQYF